The present T cell receptor beta chain was sequenced within a study of T cell responses to AZD1222 COVID-19 vaccine. Looking at the study overall: The study pooled second doses at about 4 or about 12 weeks. Study observations and caveats: Increased Spike-specific TCR breadth and depth were observed after two AZD1222 doses. Only 5 or 6 AZD1222 recipients tested seropositive at baseline.

The table came from immunoSEQ multiplex PCR; TCRdb's copy has only in-frame clones and leaves some out. The repertoire holds roughly 130,000 clones, with about 90% as singletons. Germline V gene data show CDR1 as SEHNR and CDR2 as FQNEAQ (reference sequence). This CDR3 has 14 amino acids. V lost 6 bases to trimming and J lost 5 bases, with 16 bases between them. This clone was picked up one time. Its cognate antigen is unknown. The input for sequencing was peripheral blood, taken on day 0 of AZD1222 vaccination. V gene TRBV7-9 combines with J gene TRBJ1-2; a possible D gene is TRBD1 (5 bases). The clonotype comes from an adult in good health. The CDR3 coding sequence is TGTGCCAGCAGACCCCGGGGCCGGGGGTATGGCTACACCTTC. Amino acid sequence: CASRPRGRGYGYTF.